This TCR beta chain was sequenced for a study of blood T cell repertoires in COVID-19. Study details: Sites across the United States, Italy and Spain contributed samples from acute and convalescent COVID-19.

Germline assignment: CDR1 SGHTA and CDR2 FQGNSA. This CDR3 is built from 12 residues. The V and J ends lost 5 bases and 4 bases respectively, with 8 bases between them. Only in-frame clones appear in the TCRdb table, and some are missing; sequencing was by immunoSEQ multiplex PCR. This sample carries approximately 150,000 clones, roughly 89% of them seen once, and the ten largest clones take about 8.9%. Source material: peripheral blood. This receptor was identified in a young man with COVID-19, enrolled during active disease. The V and J genes are TRBV7-2 and TRBJ1-2, with D unclear. CDR3 region: CASSLSGYGYTF. The CDR3 DNA is TGTGCCAGCAGCCTTTCGGGCTATGGCTACACCTTC.